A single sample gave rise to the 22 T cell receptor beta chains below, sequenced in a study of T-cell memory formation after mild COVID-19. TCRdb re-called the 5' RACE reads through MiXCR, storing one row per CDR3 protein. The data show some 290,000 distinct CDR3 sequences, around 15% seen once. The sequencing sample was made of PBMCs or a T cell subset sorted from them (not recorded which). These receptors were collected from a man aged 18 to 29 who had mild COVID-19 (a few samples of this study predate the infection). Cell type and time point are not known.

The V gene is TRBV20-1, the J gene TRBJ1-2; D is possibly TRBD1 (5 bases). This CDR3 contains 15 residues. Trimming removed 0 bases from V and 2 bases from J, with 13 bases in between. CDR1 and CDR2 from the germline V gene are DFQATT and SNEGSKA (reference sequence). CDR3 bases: TGCAGTGCTAGAGATGAAACAGGTGTGAACTATGGCTACACCTTC. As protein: CSARDETGVNYGYTF.

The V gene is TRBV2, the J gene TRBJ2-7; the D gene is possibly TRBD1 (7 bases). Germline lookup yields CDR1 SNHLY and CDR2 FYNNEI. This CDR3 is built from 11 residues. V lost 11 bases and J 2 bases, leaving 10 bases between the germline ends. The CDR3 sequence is CAGGTAYEQYF. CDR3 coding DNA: TGTGCCGGCGGGACAGCCTACGAGCAGTACTTC.

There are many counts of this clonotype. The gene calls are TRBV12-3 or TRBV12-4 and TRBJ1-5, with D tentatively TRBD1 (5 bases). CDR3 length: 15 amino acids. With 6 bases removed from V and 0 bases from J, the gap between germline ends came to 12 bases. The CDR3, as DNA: TGTGCCAGCAGCCCACAACAGGTTAGCAATCAGCCCCAGCATTTT. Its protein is CASSPQQVSNQPQHF.

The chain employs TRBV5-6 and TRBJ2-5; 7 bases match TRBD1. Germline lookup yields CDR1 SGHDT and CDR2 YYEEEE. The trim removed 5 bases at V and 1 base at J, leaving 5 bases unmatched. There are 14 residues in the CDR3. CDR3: CASREDRVQETQYF. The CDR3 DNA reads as TGTGCCAGCAGAGAAGACAGGGTCCAAGAGACCCAGTACTTC.

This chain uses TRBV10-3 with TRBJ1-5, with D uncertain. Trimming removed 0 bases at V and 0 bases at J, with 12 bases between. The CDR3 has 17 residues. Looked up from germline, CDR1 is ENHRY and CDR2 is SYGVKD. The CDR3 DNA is TGTGCCATCAGTGAGTCGGGGTTGGGTTTTAGCAATCAGCCCCAGCATTTT. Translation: CAISESGLGFSNQPQHF.

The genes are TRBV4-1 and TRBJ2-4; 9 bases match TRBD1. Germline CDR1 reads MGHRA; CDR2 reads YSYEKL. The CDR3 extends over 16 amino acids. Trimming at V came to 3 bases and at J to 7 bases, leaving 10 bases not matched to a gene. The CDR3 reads CASSQMDRGKGNIQYF. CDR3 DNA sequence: TGCGCCAGCAGCCAGATGGACAGGGGTAAGGGGAACATTCAGTACTTC.

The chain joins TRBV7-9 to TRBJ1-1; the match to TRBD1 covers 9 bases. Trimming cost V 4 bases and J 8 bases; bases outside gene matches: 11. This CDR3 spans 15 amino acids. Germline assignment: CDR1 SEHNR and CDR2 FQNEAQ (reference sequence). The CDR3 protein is CASSYPPGQGDEAFF. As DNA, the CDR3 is TGTGCCAGCAGCTACCCACCGGGACAGGGCGACGAAGCTTTCTTT.

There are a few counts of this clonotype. In DNA form, the CDR3 reads TGCGCCAGCAGCCCAGCGGGGGCCGATAATCAGCCCCAGCATTTT. Encoded protein: CASSPAGADNQPQHF. V and J are TRBV4-1 and TRBJ1-5, with a possible D match to TRBD1 (6 bases). Germline V gives CDR1 MGHRA, CDR2 YSYEKL. With 4 bases removed from V and 4 bases from J, the gap between germline ends came to 14 bases. This CDR3 has 15 amino acids.

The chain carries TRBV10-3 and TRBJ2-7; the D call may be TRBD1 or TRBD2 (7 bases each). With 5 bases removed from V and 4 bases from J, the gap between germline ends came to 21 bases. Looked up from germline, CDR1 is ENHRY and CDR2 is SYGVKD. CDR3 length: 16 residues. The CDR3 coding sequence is TGTGCCATCAGTCCCCCGCGGGAGACAGGGCCTTACGAGCAGTACTTC. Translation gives CAISPPRETGPYEQYF.

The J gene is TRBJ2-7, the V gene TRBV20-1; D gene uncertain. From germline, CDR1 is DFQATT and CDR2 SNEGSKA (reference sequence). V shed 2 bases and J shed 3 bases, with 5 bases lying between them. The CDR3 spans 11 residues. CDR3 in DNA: TGCAGTGCTAGATACCTCTACGAGCAGTACTTC. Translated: CSARYLYEQYF.

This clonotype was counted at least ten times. The chain's CDR3 is CASSFMTYEQYF. The CDR3 region has the DNA TGTGCCAGCAGCTTCATGACCTACGAGCAGTACTTC. The J gene is TRBJ2-7, the V gene TRBV5-6; D unclear. V was trimmed by 2 bases and J by 2 bases, leaving 5 bases between them. The CDR3 is 12 residues long. CDR1 is SGHDT and CDR2 is YYEEEE in the germline V gene.

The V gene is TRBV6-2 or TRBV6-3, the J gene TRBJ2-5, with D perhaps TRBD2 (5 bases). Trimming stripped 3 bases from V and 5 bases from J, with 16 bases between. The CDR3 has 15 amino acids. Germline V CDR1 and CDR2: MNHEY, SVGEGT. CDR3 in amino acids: CASSYLAGNPETQYF. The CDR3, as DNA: TGTGCCAGCAGTTATTTGGCGGGCAACCCGGAGACCCAGTACTTC.

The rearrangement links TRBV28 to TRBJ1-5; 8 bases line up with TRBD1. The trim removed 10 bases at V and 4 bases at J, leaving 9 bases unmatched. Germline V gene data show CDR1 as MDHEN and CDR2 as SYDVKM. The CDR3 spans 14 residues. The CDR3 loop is CATTHGDRNQPQHF. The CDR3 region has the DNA TGTGCCACCACCCACGGGGACAGGAATCAGCCCCAGCATTTT.

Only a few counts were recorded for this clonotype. The CDR3 reads CASSSGLANYNEQFF. CDR3 sequence (DNA): TGTGCCAGCAGCTCGGGACTAGCGAACTACAATGAGCAGTTCTTC. The chain is built from TRBV7-7 and TRBJ2-1, with 10 bases lining up with TRBD2. With 4 bases clipped from V and 3 bases from J, the junction kept 3 bases outside the gene matches. Germline values: CDR1 SSHAT, CDR2 FNYEAQ (reference sequence). The CDR3 is made up of 15 amino acids.

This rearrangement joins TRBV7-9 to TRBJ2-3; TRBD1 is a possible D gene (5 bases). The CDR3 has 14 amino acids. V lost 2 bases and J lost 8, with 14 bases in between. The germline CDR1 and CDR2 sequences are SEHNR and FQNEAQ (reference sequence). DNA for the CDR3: TGTGCCAGCAGCTTACAGGGTCAAGTTGGTACGCAGTATTTT. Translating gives CASSLQGQVGTQYF.

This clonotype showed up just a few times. The DNA for the CDR3 is TGCAGCGTTGAAGAGACCGGGTCCCGAAAAGCTTTCTTT. It yields the protein CSVEETGSRKAFF. The rearrangement uses TRBV29-1 and TRBJ1-1; D call uncertain. The ends were cut back, 0 bases at V and 9 bases at J, with 14 bases in the middle. The CDR3 runs to 13 residues. The germline gives CDR1 SQVTM, CDR2 ANQGSEA.

The CDR3 protein is CASRPQGSDSPLHF. The CDR3 DNA reads TGTGCCAGCAGACCACAGGGGTCTGATTCACCCCTCCACTTT. The V and J genes are TRBV7-9 and TRBJ1-6; 7 positions match TRBD1. The CDR3 length is 14 residues. Losses at the gene ends were 6 bases for V and 8 bases for J; bases not matched to a gene: 7. Germline values: CDR1 SEHNR, CDR2 FQNEAQ (reference sequence).

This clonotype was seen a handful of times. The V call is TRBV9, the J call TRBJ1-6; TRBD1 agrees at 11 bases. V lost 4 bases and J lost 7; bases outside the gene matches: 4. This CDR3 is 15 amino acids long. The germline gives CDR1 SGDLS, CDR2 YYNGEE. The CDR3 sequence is CASSPWTGGNSPLHF. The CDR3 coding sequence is TGTGCCAGCAGCCCCTGGACAGGGGGCAATTCACCCCTCCACTTT.

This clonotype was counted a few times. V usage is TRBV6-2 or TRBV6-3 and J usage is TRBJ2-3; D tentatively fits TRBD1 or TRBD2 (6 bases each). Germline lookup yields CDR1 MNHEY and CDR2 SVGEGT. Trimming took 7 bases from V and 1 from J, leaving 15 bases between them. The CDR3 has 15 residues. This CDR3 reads CASTWGARGTDTQYF. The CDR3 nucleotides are TGTGCCAGCACCTGGGGGGCTAGGGGCACAGATACGCAGTATTTT.

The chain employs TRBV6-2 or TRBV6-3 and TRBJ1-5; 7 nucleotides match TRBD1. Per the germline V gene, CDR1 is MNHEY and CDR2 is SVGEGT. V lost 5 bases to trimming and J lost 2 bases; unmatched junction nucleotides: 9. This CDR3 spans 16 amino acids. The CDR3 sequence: CASSASLTGGNQPQHF. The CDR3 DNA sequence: TGTGCCAGCAGTGCCTCCCTTACAGGGGGCAATCAGCCCCAGCATTTT.

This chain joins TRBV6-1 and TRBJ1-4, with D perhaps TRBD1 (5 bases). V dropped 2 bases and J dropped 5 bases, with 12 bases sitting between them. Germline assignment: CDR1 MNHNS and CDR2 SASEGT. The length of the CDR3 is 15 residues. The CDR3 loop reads CASSERGFTNEKLFF. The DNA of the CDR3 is TGTGCCAGCAGTGAAAGGGGCTTTACGAATGAAAAACTGTTTTTT.

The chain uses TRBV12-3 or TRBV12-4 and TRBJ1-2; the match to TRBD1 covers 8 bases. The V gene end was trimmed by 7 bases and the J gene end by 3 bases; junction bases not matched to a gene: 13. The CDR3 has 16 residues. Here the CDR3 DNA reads TGTGCCAGCAAACGGACAGGGAATTATGTTTACTATGGCTACACCTTC. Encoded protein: CASKRTGNYVYYGYTF.